This is a list of T cell receptor beta chains from one sample in a study of blood T cell repertoires in COVID-19. Here immunoSEQ multiplex PCR was the method, and the copy in TCRdb shows in-frame clones only, minus some. The sample records fewer than 350,000 clones, about 85% being singletons. The source material was PBMCs or T cells enriched from blood (not recorded which). Receptor source: a woman younger than 45 who had been exposed to COVID-19. Both conserved end residues are part of each CDR3. D genes are given only for firm matches. Clone size is given for some rows only: seen once, a few or many times, or a class if the clone is expanded.

>15|NA|TRBV19|TRBJ1-6|NA
TGTGCCAGTAGTATAGGGGGGCTTCGAAATTCACCCCTCCACTTT
CASSIGGLRNSPLHF
>13|TRBD2|TRBV5-1|TRBJ2-1|NA
TGCGCCAGCGGGAGCGGGGGGGCAAATGAGCAGTTCTTC
CASGSGGANEQFF
>14|TRBD1|TRBV28|TRBJ1-2|NA
TGTGCCAGCAGTTCCGGGACAGGCCTCTATGGCTACACCTTC
CASSSGTGLYGYTF
>17|NA|TRBV6-2/TRBV6-3|TRBJ2-6|few
TGTGCCAGCAGTTACTTCCAGCGCCTCTCTGGGGCCAACGTCCTGACTTTC
CASSYFQRLSGANVLTF
>16|NA|TRBV7-3|TRBJ2-5|NA
TGTGCCAGCAGCTTAACGGGCGCAGCCTTCATGGAGACCCAGTACTTC
CASSLTGAAFMETQYF
>16|NA|TRBV5-4|TRBJ2-1|NA
TGTGCCAGCAGCTTGGGACAGGTGAGCTCCTACAATGAGCAGTTCTTC
CASSLGQVSSYNEQFF
>14|TRBD2|TRBV28|TRBJ2-7|NA
TGTGCCAGCAGTTACCGGGGGGGGAGAGACGAGCAGTACTTC
CASSYRGGRDEQYF
>13|NA|TRBV11-3|TRBJ2-1|NA
TGTGCCAGCAGCTTGACTACATACAATGAGCAGTTCTTC
CASSLTTYNEQFF
>13|NA|TRBV24-1|TRBJ2-5|NA
TGTGCCACCAGGGAGGGGGCACAAGAGACCCAGTACTTC
CATREGAQETQYF
>15|NA|TRBV27|TRBJ1-5|few
TGTGCCAGCAGTTTAAGTAGCTTACCTAATCAGCCCCAGCATTTT
CASSLSSLPNQPQHF
>14|NA|TRBV6-5|TRBJ2-7|NA
TGTGCCAGCAGTTACTTTGCCAGGGACTACGAGCAGTACTTC
CASSYFARDYEQYF
>17|TRBD1|TRBV4-1|TRBJ1-2|NA
TGCGCCAGCAGCCAGGGCGGGGACAGGGGGCTTGGGTATGGCTACACCTTC
CASSQGGDRGLGYGYTF
>11|NA|TRBV13|TRBJ1-1|NA
TGTGCCAGCAGCTTTCAGGGAGGAGCTTTCTTT
CASSFQGGAFF
>16|NA|TRBV28|TRBJ2-3|NA
TGTGCCAGCAGTCCCTTCGACGGGATTAGCACAGATACGCAGTATTTT
CASSPFDGISTDTQYF
>13|NA|TRBV12-3/TRBV12-4|TRBJ1-6|NA
TGTGCCAGCAGCTTGAAAGAGAATTCACCCCTCCACTTT
CASSLKENSPLHF
>17|NA|TRBV29-1|TRBJ2-7|once
TGCAGCGTTACCACGGACCGCTACCCAAGCGGACCATACGAGCAGTACTTC
CSVTTDRYPSGPYEQYF
>15|NA|TRBV10-3|TRBJ1-4|NA
TGTGCCATCAGTGAGTCTACCACCGGGGGGGAAAAACTGTTTTTT
CAISESTTGGEKLFF
>14|NA|TRBV6-1|TRBJ1-5|few
TGTGCCAGCAGTGAAGTAAATAGCAATCAGCCCCAGCATTTT
CASSEVNSNQPQHF
>12|NA|TRBV28|TRBJ1-1|NA
TGTGTGATCGATAAGCTTGGCAGAGGTGCTTTCTTT
CVIDKLGRGAFF
>14|TRBD1|TRBV14|TRBJ2-7|NA
TGTGCCAGCAGCCTTTTGACAGGGATGATCGAGCAGTACTTC
CASSLLTGMIEQYF
>15|TRBD1|TRBV9|TRBJ2-1|once
TGTGCCAGCAGCGTTACCGGGACAGTTTACAATGAGCAGTTCTTC
CASSVTGTVYNEQFF
>16|NA|TRBV5-3|TRBJ1-5|NA
TGTGCCAGAAGCTTGGTGTTTCTCCGTGTTGATCAGCCCCAGCATTTT
CARSLVFLRVDQPQHF
>12|NA|TRBV12-3/TRBV12-4|TRBJ1-3|NA
TGTGCCAGCAGCCTAGGAGGAAACACCATATATTTT
CASSLGGNTIYF
>15|TRBD1|TRBV28|TRBJ1-5|NA
TGTGCCAGCAGTTTAAGGGGGCAAGGGAATCAGCCCCAGCATTTT
CASSLRGQGNQPQHF
>16|NA|TRBV5-1|TRBJ2-5|NA
TGCGCCAGCAGCTTAATTATCACAGGGTCGGGAGAGACCCAGTACTTC
CASSLIITGSGETQYF
>15|TRBD2|TRBV28|TRBJ2-7|few
TGTGCCAGCAGTGATAGCGGGAAAAGCTCCTACGAGCAGTACTTC
CASSDSGKSSYEQYF
>12|NA|TRBV21-1|TRBJ1-6|once
TGTGCCAGCAATGGCGGCAGTTCACCCCTCCACTTT
CASNGGSSPLHF
>11|TRBD2|TRBV12-3/TRBV12-4|TRBJ2-3|NA
TGTGCCAGCAGGGGGACTAGCGGGCAGTATTTT
CASRGTSGQYF
>14|NA|TRBV3-1/TRBV3-2|TRBJ1-4|few
TGTGCCAGCAGCCAAACCGTAACGGATGAAAAACTGTTTTTT
CASSQTVTDEKLFF
>12|NA|TRBV12-3/TRBV12-4|TRBJ1-5|few
TGTGCCAGCAGTTTCCAGTGGCAGCCCCAGCATTTT
CASSFQWQPQHF
>14|TRBD2|TRBV6-5|TRBJ2-7|NA
TGTGCCAGCAGCTCCGGGGCAGGGAGGGACGAGCAGTACTTC
CASSSGAGRDEQYF
>14|NA|TRBV11-2|TRBJ1-2|NA
TGTGCCAGCAGCTTAGTCGGGGGGACGTATGGCTACACCTTC
CASSLVGGTYGYTF
>17|TRBD2|TRBV19|TRBJ2-1|NA
TGTGCCAGTAGTCCCCCGATGGCGGGAGCTCTCTACAATGAGCAGTTCTTC
CASSPPMAGALYNEQFF
>14|TRBD1|TRBV11-2|TRBJ1-5|NA
TGTGCCAGCAGCTCCACAGGGGGCAATCAGCCCCAGCATTTT
CASSSTGGNQPQHF
>16|TRBD2|TRBV7-9|TRBJ2-3|NA
TGTGCCAGCAGCCCCGCCAGCGGGGGGGCGGTAGATACGCAGTATTTT
CASSPASGGAVDTQYF
>14|NA|TRBV7-9|TRBJ1-2|NA
TGTGCCAGCAGCCCAAGGGGGGGGCAGGATGGCTACACCTTC
CASSPRGGQDGYTF
>15|NA|TRBV7-8|TRBJ2-7|NA
TGTGCCAGCAGCTTAGAGACGGGAAAGGTCTACGAGCAGTACTTC
CASSLETGKVYEQYF
>14|NA|TRBV5-6|TRBJ1-2|NA
TGTGCCAGCAGCTTGGGTCAAATTAACTATGGCTACACCTTC
CASSLGQINYGYTF
>17|NA|TRBV28|TRBJ1-6|once
TGTGCCAGCAGTTTACGGACTGCTCTGGCCTATAATTCACCCCTCCACTTT
CASSLRTALAYNSPLHF
>13|TRBD1|TRBV12-3/TRBV12-4|TRBJ1-5|NA
TGTGCCAGCACTTGGACAGGGGGGCAGCCCCAGCATTTT
CASTWTGGQPQHF
>16|TRBD2|TRBV7-9|TRBJ2-5|NA
TGTGCCAGCAGCTTATCCCTGCGGGGGGAACAAGAGACCCAGTACTTC
CASSLSLRGEQETQYF
>15|TRBD2|TRBV3-1/TRBV3-2|TRBJ2-5|few
TGTGCCAGCAGTCTTAGCGGGGGTTCTATCGGGACCCAGTACTTC
CASSLSGGSIGTQYF
>19|TRBD2|TRBV11-3|TRBJ2-2|NA
TGTGCCAGCAGCCTACTCCCGGGACTAGCGGGAGCGAACACCGGGGAGCTGTTTTTT
CASSLLPGLAGANTGELFF
>17|TRBD2|TRBV5-5|TRBJ2-1|NA
TGTGCCAGCAGCTGGCGGACTAGCGGCGACCCCTACAATGAGCAGTTCTTC
CASSWRTSGDPYNEQFF
>12|NA|TRBV24-1|TRBJ2-3|NA
TGTGCCACCAGTGATCTAGCAGATACGCAGTATTTT
CATSDLADTQYF
>16|TRBD2|TRBV4-1|TRBJ2-1|NA
TGCGCCAGCAGCCAAGATGGATGGACTAGGGGTAATGAGCAGTTCTTC
CASSQDGWTRGNEQFF
>12|NA|TRBV28|TRBJ2-7|NA
TGTGCCAGCACCGGCGGGTCATACGAGCAGTACTTC
CASTGGSYEQYF
>12|NA|TRBV7-8|TRBJ1-1|NA
TGTGCCAGCAGCCCTCTCCTGACTGAAGCTTTCTTT
CASSPLLTEAFF
>16|TRBD1|TRBV3-1/TRBV3-2|TRBJ2-1|few
TGTGCCAGCAGCATACCGACAGGGGGCGCTTACAATGAGCAGTTCTTC
CASSIPTGGAYNEQFF
>14|NA|TRBV1|TRBJ2-7|NA
TGCACCAGCAGCCAAGAAGGATATGGGACTAGCGGGCCCTTC
CTSSQEGYGTSGPF
>11|NA|TRBV20-1|TRBJ1-5|NA
TGCAGTGCTAGAGGAGATCAGCCCCAGCATTTT
CSARGDQPQHF
>15|TRBD1|TRBV19|TRBJ2-5|few
TGTGCCAGTAGTATTACCGGGACAGGCCAAGAGACCCAGTACTTC
CASSITGTGQETQYF
>14|NA|TRBV6-5|TRBJ2-2|once
TGTGCCAGCATGTCGGGGGCGAACACCGGGGAGCTGTTTTTT
CASMSGANTGELFF
>15|TRBD1|TRBV18|TRBJ2-7|NA
TGTGCCAGCTCTCTCCGGGACAGGGAATCCTACGAGCAGTACTTC
CASSLRDRESYEQYF
>13|NA|TRBV6-4|TRBJ1-1|NA
TGTGCCAGCAGTTCTACAGGGTACACTGAAGCTTTCTTT
CASSSTGYTEAFF
>17|TRBD2|TRBV3-1/TRBV3-2|TRBJ2-1|once
TGTGCCAGCAGCCCTGATAAACTAGCGGGAGGGGTGAATGAGCAGTTCTTC
CASSPDKLAGGVNEQFF
>14|NA|TRBV2|TRBJ1-3|NA
TGTGCCAGCACGTGGGGGCGGGCTGGAAACACCATATATTTT
CASTWGRAGNTIYF
>19|TRBD2|TRBV9|TRBJ2-2|NA
TGTGCCAGCAGCGTGTTTTCCGGGACTAGCATCGGGAACACCGGGGAGCTGTTTTTT
CASSVFSGTSIGNTGELFF
>16|TRBD2|TRBV7-3|TRBJ2-1|NA
TGTGCCAGCCGAATGACTAGCGGGAGTTCGGCGGATGAGCAGTTCTTC
CASRMTSGSSADEQFF